These 2 T cell receptor beta chains came from one sample sequenced in a study of OX40 agonist ivuxolimab in advanced cancers. Assay: immunoSEQ multiplex PCR; the TCRdb copy retains only in-frame clones and omits some. The sample lists about 54,000 clones, approximately 89% occurring once. This sample comprised CD4+ or CD8+ T cells sorted from blood, obtained in a trial of the OX40 agonist ivuxolimab. The source is an adult with an advanced solid tumor such as melanoma, head and neck, liver or kidney cancer.

The CDR3 sequence is CASSQDEPQLSYGYTF. The CDR3 DNA follows: TGCGCCAGCAGCCAAGACGAACCACAGCTGAGCTATGGCTACACCTTC. This sequence joins TRBV4-1 and TRBJ1-2; the D is unclear. The CDR3 runs to 16 residues. The ends were cut back, 0 bases at V and 4 bases at J, with 15 bases in the middle. Germline V CDR1 and CDR2: MGHRA, YSYEKL.

V usage is TRBV19 and J usage is TRBJ2-3; D not certain. The CDR3 contains 13 residues. V was pared by 5 bases and J by 5 bases, with 11 bases between. Germline CDR1 and CDR2: LNHDA and SQIVND (reference sequence). For the CDR3, the DNA is TGTGCCAGTAGTTGGAGACCGGGAGATACGCAGTATTTT. This codes for CASSWRPGDTQYF.